The 28 T cell receptor beta chains below come from one sample, sequenced in a study of blood T cell repertoires in COVID-19 (dated by TCRdb to the early 2020s). The receptor library was made with the immunoSEQ multiplex PCR assay. The source is immuneACCESS, and TCRdb retained only in-frame sequences with V and J called. Part of the clones is not carried over; for the studies checked, unresolved V genes explain less than half of this, and the remainder is unexplained. The sample profile shows around 280,000 clones; nearly 90% of them were found once. The ten largest make up less than 2% of the sample. The sequencing sample was made of PBMCs or T cells enriched from blood (not recorded which). Receptor source: a woman between 18 and 30 years old with acute COVID-19.

This clone has a single count. The chain has TRBV27 and TRBJ2-1, with 10 nucleotides matching TRBD1. Germline CDR1 and CDR2: MNHEY and SMNVEV (reference sequence). The CDR3 is made up of 14 amino acids. Trimming at V came to 9 bases and at J to 5 bases, leaving 7 bases not matched to a gene. DNA for the CDR3: TGTGCCAGTACCGGGACAGGGGTAGACAATGAGCAGTTCTTC. Amino acids: CASTGTGVDNEQFF.

The rearrangement joins TRBV6-1 to TRBJ2-1, with a weak D call TRBD2 (6 bases). Germline V gene lookup returns CDR1 MNHNS and CDR2 SASEGT. V dropped 0 bases and J dropped 10 bases, with 13 bases sitting between them. The CDR3 consists of 14 residues. The DNA for the CDR3 is TGTGCCAGCAGTGAAGCGGGAGGTTCGATAGAGCAGTTCTTC. Protein product: CASSEAGGSIEQFF.

The genes are TRBV6-2 or TRBV6-3 and TRBJ1-1; tentatively, D is TRBD1 (5 bases). The CDR3 is made up of 12 amino acids. V was cut by 5 bases and J by 6 bases, with 10 bases left in between. CDR1 is MNHEY and CDR2 is SVGEGT in the germline V gene. The CDR3: CASSTGAPEAFF. CDR3 coding DNA: TGTGCCAGCAGTACTGGGGCCCCTGAAGCTTTCTTT.

This chain joins TRBV4-2 and TRBJ2-4; possible D gene TRBD1, 6 bases. V shed 1 base and J shed 7 bases, with 11 bases lying between them. CDR1 LGHNA and CDR2 YNFKEQ come from the germline V gene. This CDR3 comprises 14 residues. CDR3 sequence reads: CASSQAGDANIQYF. CDR3 DNA: TGTGCCAGCAGCCAAGCAGGGGACGCCAACATTCAGTACTTC.

The V and J genes are TRBV5-1 and TRBJ2-1; D not resolved. Trimming pared 3 bases from V and 3 bases from J, leaving 10 bases between. The CDR3 runs to 14 residues. Germline V CDR1 and CDR2: SGHRS, YFSETQ. CDR3 coding DNA: TGCGCCAGCAGCTCCGCTCGGAGCTACAATGAGCAGTTCTTC. Translated, it gives CASSSARSYNEQFF.

The chain is built from TRBV29-1 and TRBJ1-1; a possible D gene is TRBD1 (5 bases). This CDR3 comprises 13 residues. From germline, CDR1 is SQVTM and CDR2 ANQGSEA. V was cut by 7 bases and J by 1 base, with 13 bases left in between. The DNA for the CDR3 is TGCAGCGCCCAAGGGGTAGAGAACACTGAAGCTTTCTTT. Its protein is CSAQGVENTEAFF.

V and J are TRBV5-8 and TRBJ2-5, with TRBD1 as a possible D gene (6 bases). Germline lookup yields CDR1 SGHTS and CDR2 YDEGEE. V lost 0 bases and J 0 bases, leaving 21 bases between the germline ends. The CDR3 sequence is 19 residues long. As DNA, the CDR3 is TGTGCCAGCAGCTTGGGTTTTGGTGGGACACAAGCCAACCAAGAGACCCAGTACTTC. Protein sequence: CASSLGFGGTQANQETQYF.

This chain uses TRBV30 with TRBJ1-2; the D gene is possibly TRBD1 (5 bases). This CDR3 spans 11 amino acids. Trimming stripped 8 bases from V and 4 bases from J, with 11 bases between. Germline lookup yields CDR1 GTSNPN and CDR2 SVGIG (reference sequence). The CDR3 spells CAGPGFYGYTF. The CDR3, as DNA: TGTGCCGGACCAGGGTTCTATGGCTACACCTTC.

The genes are TRBV19 and TRBJ1-4; TRBD1 matches 7 bases. J gave up 4 bases and V 6 bases, and 8 bases lay outside the gene matches. The CDR3 totals 15 residues. Germline loops: CDR1 LNHDA, CDR2 SQIVND (reference sequence). The CDR3: CASRSPGQYNEKLFF. The CDR3 DNA sequence: TGTGCCAGTAGATCGCCGGGACAGTATAATGAAAAACTGTTTTTT.

As for this clone: The sample carries other DNA sequences with the same CDR3. This chain joins TRBV7-2 and TRBJ2-7; 11 positions agree with TRBD2. Germline CDR1 and CDR2: SGHTA and FQGNSA. Trimming cost V 5 bases and J 1 base; bases outside gene matches: 4. The CDR3 sequence is 15 residues long. For the CDR3, the DNA is TGTGCCAGCAGCCTCGGGACTAGCGGATCCTACGAGCAGTACTTC. This codes for CASSLGTSGSYEQYF.

The rearrangement joins TRBV30 to TRBJ1-6, with 7 nucleotides matching TRBD1. This CDR3 region has 15 residues. Germline V lookup: CDR1 GTSNPN, CDR2 SVGIG (reference sequence). J was trimmed by 7 bases and V by 3 bases; bases with no gene match: 9. CDR3 residues: CAWRARDRGNSPLHF. The CDR3 DNA sequence: TGTGCCTGGAGAGCCCGGGACAGAGGAAATTCACCCCTCCACTTT.

This clone was seen just once. This chain joins TRBV9 and TRBJ1-3, with a tentative D call TRBD1 (6 bases). The CDR3 contains 15 residues. CDR1 is SGDLS, CDR2 YYNGEE, per germline. V gave up 0 bases and J gave up 6 bases, with 13 bases separating them. CDR3 coding DNA: TGTGCCAGCAGCGTAGCCCCCGGACAGACAAACACCATATATTTT. Amino acid sequence: CASSVAPGQTNTIYF.

The genes are TRBV2 and TRBJ1-6, with TRBD1 matching 7 bases. Trimming took 4 bases from V and 7 from J; bases not matched to a gene: 7. CDR3 length equals 15 residues. The V gene's germline CDR1 is SNHLY and CDR2 FYNNEI. CDR3 nucleotide sequence: TGTGCCAGCAGTGGAGACCCAGGGGGGAATTCACCCCTCCACTTT. Its translation is CASSGDPGGNSPLHF.

The chain is built from TRBV23-1 and TRBJ2-3, with 8 bases that match TRBD2. TRBV23-1 counts as an open reading frame of uncertain function. The CDR3 is 14 residues long. V lost 11 bases and J lost 0; bases outside the gene matches: 7. The CDR3 DNA is TGCGCCCCTCGGCGGGGGGTTAGCACAGATACGCAGTATTTT. Translated: CAPRRGVSTDTQYF.

The chain joins TRBV6-2 or TRBV6-3 to TRBJ1-1; D unclear. Germline V gene data show CDR1 as MNHEY and CDR2 as SVGEGT. CDR3 length equals 16 residues. Trimming stripped 0 bases from V and 5 bases from J, with 16 bases between. This CDR3 is CASSYSSEGWVTEAFF. CDR3 coding DNA: TGTGCCAGCAGTTACTCGTCAGAGGGCTGGGTGACTGAAGCTTTCTTT.

The chain uses TRBV6-1 and TRBJ2-2; D is possibly TRBD1 (5 bases). CDR3 length: 17 amino acids. V shed 1 base and J shed 1 base, with 13 bases lying between them. Per the germline V gene, CDR1 is MNHNS and CDR2 is SASEGT. The CDR3 loop is CASSEVVRVRNTGELFF. The CDR3 DNA is TGTGCCAGCAGTGAAGTGGTCAGGGTGAGGAACACCGGGGAGCTGTTTTTT.

The chain has TRBV5-1 and TRBJ2-7; the match to TRBD1 covers 7 bases. The CDR3 extends over 14 amino acids. The germline gives CDR1 SGHRS, CDR2 YFSETQ. With 3 bases clipped from V and 1 base from J, the junction kept 4 bases outside the gene matches. The DNA of the CDR3 is TGCGCCAGCAGCTGGACAGGACCTTCCTACGAGCAGTACTTC. This encodes CASSWTGPSYEQYF.

CDR3 loop: CASWTGGSGGANVLTF. CDR3 nucleotides: TGTGCCAGTTGGACAGGGGGAAGTGGTGGGGCCAACGTCCTGACTTTC. The rearrangement uses TRBV19 and TRBJ2-6, with 10 bases that match TRBD1. Germline V gene sequence: CDR1 LNHDA, CDR2 SQIVND (reference sequence). The CDR3 sequence is 16 residues long. The J segment lost 3 bases and the V segment lost 8 bases, leaving 7 bases of the junction unmatched.

This sequence joins TRBV5-6 and TRBJ2-2, with TRBD1 matching over 7 bases. After removal of 5 bases from V and 2 bases from J, the junction contained 3 bases not matched to a gene. CDR1 is SGHDT and CDR2 is YYEEEE in the germline V gene. The CDR3 totals 14 residues. CDR3 loop: CASRRTGNTGELFF. The CDR3 DNA reads TGTGCCAGCAGAAGGACAGGAAACACCGGGGAGCTGTTTTTT.

The V gene is TRBV2, the J gene TRBJ2-1; TRBD2 matches at 10 bases. The germline V gene has CDR1 SNHLY and CDR2 FYNNEI. V shed 6 bases, J shed 3 bases, and the junction held 5 bases outside the gene matches. The CDR3 spans 15 residues. DNA for the CDR3: TGTGCCAGCAGGGAGCGGGAGGGCCTCTACAATGAGCAGTTCTTC. Translating it yields CASREREGLYNEQFF.

In the case of this clone: The junction and the germline gene differ at one end; a read error may be behind it. J is TRBJ2-2 and V is TRBV11-3; 7 bases match TRBD2. Looked up from germline, CDR1 is SGHNT and CDR2 is YENEEA. This CDR3 region has 15 residues. The CDR3 protein is CASSPVSGNSGELFF. The CDR3 DNA sequence: TGTGCCAGCAGCCCGGTCAGCGGGAACTCCGGGGAGCTGTTTTTT.

DNA of the CDR3: TGTGCCAGCAGCCGACAGGGTTCCACCGGGGAGCTGTTTTTT. Its protein is CASSRQGSTGELFF. The chain recombines TRBV2 with TRBJ2-2; 7 positions match TRBD1. Trimming took 6 bases from V and 4 from J; bases not matched to a gene: 5. There are 14 residues in the CDR3. Germline CDR1 SNHLY, CDR2 FYNNEI.

The V call is TRBV4-2, the J call TRBJ1-2; D not resolved. The CDR3 is made up of 16 amino acids. V dropped 4 bases and J dropped 8 bases, with 23 bases sitting between them. Germline values: CDR1 LGHNA, CDR2 YNFKEQ. The CDR3 DNA sequence: TGTGCCAGCAGCCCCGTCCCCGGGCGGGGAGGGAGGGGCTACACCTTC. Its protein is CASSPVPGRGGRGYTF.

The rearrangement joins TRBV30 to TRBJ1-2; D unclear. Trimming cost V 2 bases and J 4 bases, with 17 bases left between them. The germline V gene has CDR1 GTSNPN and CDR2 SVGIG (reference sequence). This CDR3 is 15 amino acids long. CDR3 nucleotide sequence: TGTGCCTGGAGTCCCTCGAGGGCCACCCCCTATGGCTACACCTTC. It yields the protein CAWSPSRATPYGYTF.

V and J are TRBV5-8 and TRBJ2-7; maybe TRBD1 (6 bases). Per germline, CDR1 SGHTS and CDR2 YDEGEE. V gave up 6 bases and J gave up 3 bases, with 16 bases separating them. CDR3 length: 14 residues. CDR3 residues: CASTLRGQVYEQYF. The CDR3 DNA follows: TGTGCCAGCACCCTGAGGGGACAAGTCTACGAGCAGTACTTC.

The J gene is TRBJ2-3, the V gene TRBV18; TRBD2 aligns across 10 bases. The germline gives CDR1 KGHSH, CDR2 LQKENI. Trimming at V came to 5 bases and at J to 6 bases, leaving 8 bases not matched to a gene. The CDR3 extends over 15 amino acids. CDR3 region: CASSGLAGDKDTQYF. In DNA, the CDR3 is TGTGCCAGCTCAGGCCTAGCGGGAGATAAGGATACGCAGTATTTT.

This clone was picked up one time. The V call is TRBV5-1, the J call TRBJ2-7; possibly TRBD2 for D (5 bases). CDR1 is SGHRS and CDR2 is YFSETQ in the germline V gene. V was cut by 5 bases and J by 6 bases, with 18 bases left in between. This CDR3 has 14 amino acids. The CDR3 region has the DNA TGCGCCAGCAGTCCGACCGCACTAGTTTCCGAGCAGTACTTC. Translated, it gives CASSPTALVSEQYF.

The V call is TRBV5-1, the J call TRBJ1-3, with D uncertain. The CDR3 contains 12 residues. The V and J ends lost 5 bases and 11 bases respectively, with 14 bases between them. Germline V lookup: CDR1 SGHRS, CDR2 YFSETQ. CDR3 nucleotide sequence: TGCGCCAGCAGGCCCGGGAAGGGAGCCATATATTTT. Translated: CASRPGKGAIYF.